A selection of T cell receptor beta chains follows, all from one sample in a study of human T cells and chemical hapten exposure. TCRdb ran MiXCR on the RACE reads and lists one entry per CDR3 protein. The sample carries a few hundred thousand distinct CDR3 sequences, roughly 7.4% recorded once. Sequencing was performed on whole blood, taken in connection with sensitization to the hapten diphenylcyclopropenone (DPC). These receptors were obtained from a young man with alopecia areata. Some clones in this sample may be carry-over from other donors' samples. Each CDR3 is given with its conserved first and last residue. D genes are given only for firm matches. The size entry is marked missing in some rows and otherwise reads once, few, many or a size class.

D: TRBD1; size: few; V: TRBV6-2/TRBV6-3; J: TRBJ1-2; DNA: TGTGCCAGCAGGTCCGGGACAGGGGGCCACTATGGCTACACCTTC; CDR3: CASRSGTGGHYGYTF
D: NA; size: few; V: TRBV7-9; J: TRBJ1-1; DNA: TGTGCCAGCAGCTTAGGAGCAGCGAACACTGAAGCTTTCTTT; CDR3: CASSLGAANTEAFF
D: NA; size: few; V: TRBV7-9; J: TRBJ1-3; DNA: TGTGCCAGCAGAGGAGACACCAGCTCTGGAAACACCATATATTTT; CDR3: CASRGDTSSGNTIYF
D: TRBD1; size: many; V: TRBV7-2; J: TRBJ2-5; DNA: TGTGCCAGCAGCAAGTATGACAGGGGGGAGACCCAGTACTTC; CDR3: CASSKYDRGETQYF
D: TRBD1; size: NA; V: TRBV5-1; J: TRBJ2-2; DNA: TGCGCCAGCCGGGACAGGGTTGACACCGGGGAGCTGTTTTTT; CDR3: CASRDRVDTGELFF
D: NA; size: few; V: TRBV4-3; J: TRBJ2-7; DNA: TGCGCCAGCAGCCAAGCCAGTCACGGCTACGAGCAGTACTTC; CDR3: CASSQASHGYEQYF
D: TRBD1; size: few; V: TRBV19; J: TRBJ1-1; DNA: TGTGCCAGTAAACCAGACAGGGGGACTGAAGCTTTCTTT; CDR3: CASKPDRGTEAFF
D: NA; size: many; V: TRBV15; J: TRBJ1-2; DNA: TGTGCCACCAGCAGAGTTATCTGGCCACCCTATGGCTACACCTTC; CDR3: CATSRVIWPPYGYTF
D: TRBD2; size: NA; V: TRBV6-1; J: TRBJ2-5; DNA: TGTGCCAGCAGTGAAGTTAGCGGGGTGGATGAGACCCAGTACTTC; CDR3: CASSEVSGVDETQYF
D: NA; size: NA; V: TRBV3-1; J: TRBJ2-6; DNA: TGTGCCAGCAGCCAAGATTGGGACTCTGGGGCCAACGTCCTGACTTTC; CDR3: CASSQDWDSGANVLTF
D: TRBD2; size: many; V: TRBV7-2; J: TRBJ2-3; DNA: TGTGCCAGCAGCTTACTTAGCGGGGCAGATACGCAGTATTTT; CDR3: CASSLLSGADTQYF
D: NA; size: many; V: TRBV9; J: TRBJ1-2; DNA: TGTGCCAGCAGCGTAGACGGAGCAGGGCAGGGAGTAGTTTCCTATGGCTACACCTTC; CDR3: CASSVDGAGQGVVSYGYTF
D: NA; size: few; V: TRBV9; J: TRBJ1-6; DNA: TGTGCCAGCAGCGTAACTCAAGAGTATTCACCCCTCCACTTT; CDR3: CASSVTQEYSPLHF
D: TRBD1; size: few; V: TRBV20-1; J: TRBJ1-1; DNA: TGCAGTGCAAACCGGGACAGTGAAGCTTTCTTT; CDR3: CSANRDSEAFF
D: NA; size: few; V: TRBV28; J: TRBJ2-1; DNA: TGTGCCAGCAGTTTAAATTGGCAGAGCAATGAGCAGTTCTTC; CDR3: CASSLNWQSNEQFF
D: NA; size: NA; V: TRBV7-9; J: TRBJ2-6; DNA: TGTGCCAGCAGCTTCGGAACGGCCGTCCTGACTTTC; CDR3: CASSFGTAVLTF
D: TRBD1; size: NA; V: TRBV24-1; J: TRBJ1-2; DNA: TGTGCCACCAGTGATACCCGTGGGACAGGGTTTGACTATGGCTACACCTTC; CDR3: CATSDTRGTGFDYGYTF
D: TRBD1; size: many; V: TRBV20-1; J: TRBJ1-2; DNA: TGCAGTGCCCTAGGAACGGACAGGATCTATGGCTACACCTTC; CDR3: CSALGTDRIYGYTF
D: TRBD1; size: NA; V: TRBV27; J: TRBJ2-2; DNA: TGTGCCAGCAGCAGGAGGACAGGCCTTGTCGTAGCCACCGGGGAGCTGTTTTTT; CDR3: CASSRRTGLVVATGELFF
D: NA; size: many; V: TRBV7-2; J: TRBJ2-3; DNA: TGTGCCAGCAGCCAGCCCGGGAATACGCAGTATTTT; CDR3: CASSQPGNTQYF
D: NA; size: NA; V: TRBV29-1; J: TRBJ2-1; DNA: TGCAGCGTTGGACTAGTTTCCTACAATGAGCAGTTCTTC; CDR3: CSVGLVSYNEQFF
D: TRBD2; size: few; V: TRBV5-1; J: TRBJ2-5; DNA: TGCGCCAGCAGCTTCCTTGCGGGGGGTCCCCAAGAGACCCAGTACTTC; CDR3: CASSFLAGGPQETQYF
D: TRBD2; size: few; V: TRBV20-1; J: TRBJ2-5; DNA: TGCAGTGCTAGAGTCTCAAATCTAGCGGGGAGACTTGGGACCCAGTACTTC; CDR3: CSARVSNLAGRLGTQYF
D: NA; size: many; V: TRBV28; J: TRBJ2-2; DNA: TGTGCCAGCAGTTTACCGGGGTTGGTGTTTTTT; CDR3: CASSLPGLVFF
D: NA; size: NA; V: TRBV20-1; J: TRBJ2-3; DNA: TGCAGTGCTAGATCGGGGACGGATCGCACAGATACGCAGTATTTT; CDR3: CSARSGTDRTDTQYF
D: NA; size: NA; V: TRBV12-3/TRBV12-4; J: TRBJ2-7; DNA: TGTGCCAGCAGTCTACAGGGCACCCCCGTGTACGAGCAGTACTTC; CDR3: CASSLQGTPVYEQYF
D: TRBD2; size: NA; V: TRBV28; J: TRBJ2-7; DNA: TGTGCCAGCAGTACATTCCGGGACTACTCCTACGAGCAGTACTTC; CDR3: CASSTFRDYSYEQYF
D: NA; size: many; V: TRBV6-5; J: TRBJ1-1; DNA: TGTGCCAGCAGTTACGAAAGGAAAAGCGGCAAGGGTTCCACTGAAGCTTTCTTT; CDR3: CASSYERKSGKGSTEAFF
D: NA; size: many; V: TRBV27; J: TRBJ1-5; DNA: TGTGCCAGCAGTTTATCGCACGGATTCAATCAGCCCCAGCATTTT; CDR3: CASSLSHGFNQPQHF
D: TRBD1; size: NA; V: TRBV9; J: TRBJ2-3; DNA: TGTGCCAGCAGCCCTGGGACAGGTTACACAGATACGCAGTATTTT; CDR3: CASSPGTGYTDTQYF
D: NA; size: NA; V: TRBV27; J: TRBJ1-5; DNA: TGTGCCAGCAGTTTGGAAGGGGGGGCACAGCCCCAGCATTTT; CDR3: CASSLEGGAQPQHF
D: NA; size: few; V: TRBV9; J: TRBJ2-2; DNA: TGTGCCAGCACCGGTATAGAGTGGCAGGGGAACACCGGGGAGCTGTTTTTT; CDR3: CASTGIEWQGNTGELFF
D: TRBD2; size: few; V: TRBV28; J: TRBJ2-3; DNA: TGTGCCAGCGGACTTAGCGGGGGTTACACAGATACGCAGTATTTT; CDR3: CASGLSGGYTDTQYF
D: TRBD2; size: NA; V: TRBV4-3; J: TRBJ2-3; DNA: TGCGCCAGCAGCCAAGACCTGGTCATCCGGGGGGGCCTCGCAGATACGCAGTATTTT; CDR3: CASSQDLVIRGGLADTQYF
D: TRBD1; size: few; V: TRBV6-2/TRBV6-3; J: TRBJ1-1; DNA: TGTGCCAGCATTCCCGGGGAGACAGGGCGCCCAAACACTGAAGCTTTCTTT; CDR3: CASIPGETGRPNTEAFF
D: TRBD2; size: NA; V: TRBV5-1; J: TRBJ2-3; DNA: TGCGCCAGCAGGTTGGGACTAGCGGGGTCGGATACGCAGTATTTT; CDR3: CASRLGLAGSDTQYF
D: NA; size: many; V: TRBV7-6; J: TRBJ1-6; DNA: TGTGCCAGCAGCTTAGCGGACACGAATAATTCACCCCTCCACTTT; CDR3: CASSLADTNNSPLHF
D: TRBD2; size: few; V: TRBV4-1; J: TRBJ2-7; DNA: TGCGCCAGCAGCAATAGCGGGGGGGCATACGAGCAGTACTTC; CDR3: CASSNSGGAYEQYF
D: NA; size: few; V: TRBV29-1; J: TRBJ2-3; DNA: TGCAGCGTGGTTGTCACCACAGATACGCAGTATTTT; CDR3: CSVVVTTDTQYF
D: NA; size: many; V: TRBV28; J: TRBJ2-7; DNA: TGTGCCAGCAGTTTCGCCGACTACCTATACGAGCAGTACTTC; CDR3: CASSFADYLYEQYF
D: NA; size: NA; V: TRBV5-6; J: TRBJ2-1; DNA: TGTGCCAGCAGCCCCGGTTTTGATTTGGGGAGCTCCTACAATGAGCAGTTCTTC; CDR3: CASSPGFDLGSSYNEQFF
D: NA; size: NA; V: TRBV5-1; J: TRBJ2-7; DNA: TGCGCCAGCAGCTTGCCCTCAGGGGCCTCCTACGAGCAGTACTTC; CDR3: CASSLPSGASYEQYF
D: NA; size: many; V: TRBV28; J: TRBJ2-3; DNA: TGTGCCAGCAGGGGAACAGATACGCAGTATTTT; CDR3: CASRGTDTQYF
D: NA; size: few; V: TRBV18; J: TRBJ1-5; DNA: TGTGCCAGCTCACCAGGGTACACCTCTAATCAGCCCCAGCATTTT; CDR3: CASSPGYTSNQPQHF
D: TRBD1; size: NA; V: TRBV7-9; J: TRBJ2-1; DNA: TGTGCCAGCAGCTCCACCGGGACAGAGACCTACAATGAGCAGTTCTTC; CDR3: CASSSTGTETYNEQFF
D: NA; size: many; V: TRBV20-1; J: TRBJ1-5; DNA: TGCAGTGCTAGGTCGGGTTTTAGCAATCAGCCCCAGCATTTT; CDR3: CSARSGFSNQPQHF
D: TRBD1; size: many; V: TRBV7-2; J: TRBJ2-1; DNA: TGTGCCAGCAGCTATCGACAGGGGAACTACAATGAGCAGTTCTTC; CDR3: CASSYRQGNYNEQFF
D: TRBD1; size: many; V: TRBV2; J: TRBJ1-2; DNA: TGTGCCAGCCCCACAGGGGCCTCTAACTATGGCTACACCTTC; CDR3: CASPTGASNYGYTF
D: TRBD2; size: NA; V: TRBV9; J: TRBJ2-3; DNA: TGTGCCAGCAGCGTAGCTACTAGCGGGGATACGCAGTATTTT; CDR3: CASSVATSGDTQYF
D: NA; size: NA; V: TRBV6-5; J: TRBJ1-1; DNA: TGTGCCAGCAGTTACTCGACTTTTAACACTGAAGCTTTCTTT; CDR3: CASSYSTFNTEAFF
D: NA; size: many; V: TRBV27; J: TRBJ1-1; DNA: TGTGCCAGCAGTCTAGGGGGGGGCGGCACTGAAGCTTTCTTT; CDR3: CASSLGGGGTEAFF